The clone carrying this TCR beta chain was seen a few times. As yet, its antigen is unknown. This specimen belongs to a study of T cell repertoires in cytomegalovirus infection. At the level of the study: Carrying CMV and the relevant HLA type showed in public TCR beta signatures.

Whole-study findings and limits: Across the ex vivo response, the dominant clonotypes were HLA-C-restricted CMV-specific TCR beta clonotypes.

Germline-derived CDR1 and CDR2 are MNHEY and SVGAGI. This CDR3 spans 13 amino acids. V lost 6 bases, J lost 9 bases, and 12 bases lay in between. MiXCR, run by TCRdb on the reads, gives a single entry per CDR3 protein. The data contain 450,000 to 550,000 distinct CDR3 sequences, approximately 46% of them singletons. V gene TRBV6-5 combines with J gene TRBJ1-6; the D is unclear. This clonotype was sampled from a human donor in good health (CMV status not recorded). Some clones in this sample may be carry-over from other donors' samples. The sequences come from cultured PBMCs, collected from culture after CMV antigen stimulation. CDR3 sequence reads: CASSLRLISPLHF. Here the CDR3 DNA reads TGTGCCAGCAGCCTCAGACTTATTTCACCCCTCCACTTT.